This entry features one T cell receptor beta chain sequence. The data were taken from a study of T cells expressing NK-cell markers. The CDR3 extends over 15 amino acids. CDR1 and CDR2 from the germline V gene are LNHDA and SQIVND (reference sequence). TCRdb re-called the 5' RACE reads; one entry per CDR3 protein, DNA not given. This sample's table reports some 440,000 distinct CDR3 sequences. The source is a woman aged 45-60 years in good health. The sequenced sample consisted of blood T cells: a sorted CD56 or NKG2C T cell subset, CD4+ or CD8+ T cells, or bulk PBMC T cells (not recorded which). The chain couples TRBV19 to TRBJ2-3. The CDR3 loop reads CASSIGVLSTDTQYF.